The 26 T cell receptor beta chains below come from one sample, sequenced in a study of radiation and T cells in renal cell carcinoma. Treatment indicated: 15 Gy SBRT to primary tumor, nephrectomy 4 weeks later. Sequenced by immunoSEQ multiplex PCR; TCRdb stores in-frame clones only, minus some. The sample gives 20,000 or so clones, more than 40% of which show up once; under 20% is in the top ten. Source: tumor tissue, taken from a patient whose treatment included radiotherapy and nephrectomy. Receptors originate from a woman aged 50 to 60 with renal cell carcinoma.

About this clone itself: A read error may produce the germline difference seen at one junction end. The J gene is TRBJ1-3, the V gene TRBV5-8; no reliable D call. Per germline, CDR1 SGHTS and CDR2 YDEGEE. There are 14 residues in the CDR3. The CDR3 is CASSRGEAGNTIYF. The CDR3, as DNA: TGCGCCAGCAGCCGCGGGGAAGCTGGAAACACCATATATTTT.

This clone was recorded once. CDR3 amino acids: CASSPQNRGFSGNTIYF. The CDR3 DNA reads TGTGCCAGCAGCCCCCAGAACAGGGGCTTCTCTGGAAACACCATATATTTT. The rearrangement joins TRBV9 to TRBJ1-3; 7 bases line up with TRBD1. CDR3 length: 17 amino acids. Germline lookup yields CDR1 SGDLS and CDR2 YYNGEE. V shed 4 bases and J 0 bases; nucleotides not matched to a gene: 10.

The chain recombines TRBV6-1 with TRBJ2-7; no reliable D call. Germline CDR1 reads MNHNS; CDR2 reads SASEGT. The CDR3 totals 12 residues. V dropped 5 bases and J dropped 0 bases, with 5 bases sitting between them. CDR3 in DNA: TGTGCCAGCAGTCTCGTCTCCTACGAGCAGTACTTC. Translated, it gives CASSLVSYEQYF.

Here the CDR3 reads CASSQRANTEAFF. The CDR3, as DNA: TGTGCCAGCAGTCAGAGGGCGAACACTGAAGCTTTCTTT. The rearrangement joins TRBV6-6 to TRBJ1-1, with no clear D. The CDR3 has 13 residues. Germline loops: CDR1 MNHNY, CDR2 SVGAGI (reference sequence). V dropped 5 bases and J dropped 1 base, with 8 bases sitting between them.

V and J are TRBV5-1 and TRBJ2-4; the D gene is possibly TRBD1 (6 bases). Germline V CDR1 and CDR2: SGHRS, YFSETQ. The CDR3 is 20 amino acids. V lost 0 bases and J lost 0, with 22 bases in between. The CDR3 loop is CASSLDRYRATLIAKNIQYF. CDR3 nucleotide sequence: TGCGCCAGCAGCTTGGATCGGTACAGGGCGACACTAATAGCCAAAAACATTCAGTACTTC.

A few counts support this clone. In nucleotides, the CDR3 is TGTGCCAGCTTAACCGACCGCTACGAGCAGTACTTC. This codes for CASLTDRYEQYF. The V and J genes are TRBV6-1 and TRBJ2-7; D not certain. CDR3 length equals 12 residues. The germline CDR1 and CDR2 sequences are MNHNS and SASEGT. V was trimmed by 8 bases and J by 3 bases, leaving 11 bases between them.

A few counts support this clone. The gene calls are TRBV11-2 and TRBJ1-2; TRBD1 might be the D (5 bases). This CDR3 has 13 residues. V lost 5 bases, J lost 4 bases, and 11 bases lay in between. The germline CDR1 and CDR2 sequences are SGHAT and FQNNGV. The CDR3: CASSEGEGYGYTF. The CDR3 region has the DNA TGTGCCAGCAGCGAAGGGGAGGGCTATGGCTACACCTTC.

J is TRBJ2-7 and V is TRBV11-2, with D perhaps matching TRBD2 (6 bases). The CDR3 is 13 amino acids. Trimming left V 5 bases short and J 7 bases short, with 15 bases between. Germline CDR1 and CDR2: SGHAT and FQNNGV. The CDR3 spells CASSPARGGEQYF. The CDR3 nucleotides read TGTGCCAGCAGCCCGGCGCGGGGTGGTGAGCAGTACTTC.

This chain uses TRBV5-8 with TRBJ1-2; TRBD1 might be the D (6 bases). CDR1 is SGHTS and CDR2 is YDEGEE in the germline V gene. The V and J ends lost 3 bases and 7 bases respectively, with 19 bases between them. CDR3 size: 15 residues. The CDR3 DNA follows: TGTGCCAGCAGCTGGCCCGGGACAAAGCGAGGTGGCTACACCTTC. Translating it yields CASSWPGTKRGGYTF.

The chain carries TRBV7-8 and TRBJ2-7; 7 bases match TRBD2. The CDR3 loop spans 13 amino acids. Germline lookup yields CDR1 SGHVS and CDR2 FQNEAQ. Losses at the gene ends were 8 bases for V and 3 bases for J; bases not matched to a gene: 7. CDR3 residues: CASGGGSHYEQYF. In nucleotides, the CDR3 is TGTGCCAGCGGCGGGGGATCCCACTACGAGCAGTACTTC.

V and J are TRBV7-9 and TRBJ1-5, with 10 bases lining up with TRBD1. V trimming: 3 bases; J trimming: 6 bases; junction bases outside the gene matches: 14. CDR1 is SEHNR and CDR2 is FQNEAQ in the germline V gene (reference sequence). The CDR3 has 18 amino acids. The CDR3 spells CASSFSTGDRGISQPQHF. As DNA, the CDR3 is TGTGCCAGCAGCTTCTCTACCGGGGACAGGGGAATTAGTCAGCCCCAGCATTTT. Supplemented by reference TRBV7-9 and TRBJ1-5, the full variable domain reads DTGVSQNPRHKITKRGQNVTFRCDPISEHNRLYWYRQTLGQGPEFLTYFQNEAQLEKSRLLSDRFSAERPKGSFSTLEIQRTEQGDSAMYLCASSFSTGDRGISQPQHFGDGTRLSIL.

This rearrangement joins TRBV9 to TRBJ1-6, with D perhaps TRBD1 (5 bases). Trimming stripped 1 base from V and 4 bases from J, with 9 bases between. Germline lookup yields CDR1 SGDLS and CDR2 YYNGEE. CDR3 length equals 15 residues. CDR3 DNA: TGTGCCAGCAGCGTACGGGACCCTTATAATTCACCCCTCCACTTT. Translating gives CASSVRDPYNSPLHF. The full variable domain, its missing parts supplied by reference TRBV9 and TRBJ1-6, is DSGVTQTPKHLITATGQRVTLRCSPRSGDLSVYWYQQSLDQGLQFLIQYYNGEERAKGNILERFSAQQFPDLHSELNLSSLELGDSALYFCASSVRDPYNSPLHFGNGTRLTVT.

This clone was detected only a few times. The rearrangement uses TRBV7-8 and TRBJ2-7; D is possibly TRBD1 or TRBD2 (5 bases each). Looked up from germline, CDR1 is SGHVS and CDR2 is FQNEAQ. V was pared by 3 bases and J by 4 bases, with 25 bases between. The CDR3 consists of 18 residues. This CDR3 is CASSLGPRTFDQHYEQYF. The CDR3 DNA sequence: TGTGCCAGCAGCTTGGGACCCCGAACGTTCGACCAGCATTACGAGCAGTACTTC. Full variable domain (outside the CDR3, taken from reference TRBV7-8 and TRBJ2-7): GAGVSQSPRYKVAKRGQDVALRCDPISGHVSLFWYQQALGQGPEFLTYFQNEAQLDKSGLPSDRFFAERPEGSVSTLKIQRTQQEDSAVYLCASSLGPRTFDQHYEQYFGPGTRLTVT.

The chain carries TRBV7-2 and TRBJ1-6, with 7 bases fitting TRBD1. CDR3 length: 15 amino acids. Looked up from germline, CDR1 is SGHTA and CDR2 is FQGNSA. Trimming removed 6 bases from V and 6 bases from J; junction bases left unmatched: 8. CDR3 sequence reads: CASSPGTVINSPLHF. The CDR3 coding sequence is TGTGCCAGCAGTCCCGGGACAGTTATTAATTCACCCCTCCACTTT.

The chain carries TRBV30 and TRBJ2-4; a possible D gene is TRBD1 (6 bases). The CDR3 is made up of 16 amino acids. V lost 5 bases and J lost 2, with 19 bases in between. The germline V gene encodes CDR1 GTSNPN and CDR2 SVGIG (reference sequence). The CDR3 reads CAWAQGKGPSKNIQYF. The CDR3, as DNA: TGTGCCTGGGCTCAGGGGAAGGGACCCTCCAAAAACATTCAGTACTTC.

About this clone itself: Sequence at one end of the junction differs from germline and may be a read error. The chain joins TRBV2 to TRBJ1-5, with 7 bases lining up with TRBD1. The CDR3 length is 13 residues. The V gene's germline CDR1 is SNHLY and CDR2 FYNNEI. CDR3 in amino acids: CASSAVQGGHLDF. Here the CDR3 DNA reads TGTGCCAGCAGCGCTGTCCAGGGGGGCCACCTGGATTTT.

CDR3 residues: CASRHKSGTSDGYTF. The CDR3, as DNA: TGTGCCAGCAGGCACAAATCCGGGACATCGGATGGCTACACCTTC. The chain employs TRBV6-6 and TRBJ1-2; D perhaps matches TRBD1 (6 bases). V was shortened by 6 bases and J by 6 bases, with 20 bases between the two germline ends. CDR3 length: 15 residues. Germline loops: CDR1 MNHNY, CDR2 SVGAGI (reference sequence).

J is TRBJ1-4 and V is TRBV6-5; D is perhaps TRBD1 (6 bases). The CDR3 runs 15 residues. CDR1 MNHEY and CDR2 SVGAGI come from the germline V gene. Trimming left V 0 bases short and J 7 bases short, with 12 bases between. CDR3 amino acids: CASSYSGGAVEKLFF. The DNA of the CDR3 is TGTGCCAGCAGTTACTCCGGGGGCGCGGTTGAAAAACTGTTTTTT.

The chain recombines TRBV11-3 with TRBJ2-3; TRBD2 might be the D (5 bases). The CDR3 sequence is 16 residues long. The V end lost 1 base, the J end lost 6 bases, and 17 bases lay between the germline ends. Germline V lookup: CDR1 SGHNT, CDR2 YENEEA. Here the CDR3 reads CASSLVRGYGPDTQYF. For the CDR3, the DNA is TGTGCCAGCAGCTTAGTTCGCGGGTATGGGCCGGATACGCAGTATTTT.

In this sample, this clone turned up many times. This sequence joins TRBV6-4 and TRBJ1-1; tentative D call: TRBD1 (6 bases). Trimming removed 4 bases from V and 5 bases from J, with 11 bases in between. CDR1 is MRHNA and CDR2 is SNTAGT in the germline V gene. The CDR3 runs to 13 residues. The CDR3: CASSALRGTEAFF. The CDR3 DNA reads TGTGCCAGCAGTGCCCTCAGGGGAACTGAAGCTTTCTTT.

The chain employs TRBV2 and TRBJ1-6; 8 nucleotides agree with TRBD1. V lost 6 bases to trimming and J lost 6 bases; unmatched junction nucleotides: 1. The CDR3 is 13 amino acids. Germline-derived CDR1 and CDR2 are SNHLY and FYNNEI. CDR3 sequence: CASSGQGNSPLHF. Here the CDR3 DNA reads TGTGCCAGCAGCGGACAGGGTAATTCACCCCTCCACTTT.

The V call is TRBV5-4, the J call TRBJ2-7; D gene unclear. V lost 0 bases and J 6 bases, leaving 4 bases between the germline ends. In germline, CDR1 is SGHNT, CDR2 YYREEE (reference sequence). This CDR3 contains 11 residues. The CDR3 nucleotides read TGTGCCAGCAGCTTGGGGGGCGAGCAGTACTTC. Translation: CASSLGGEQYF.

This clone was seen a handful of times. The V call is TRBV7-8, the J call TRBJ1-1; D call uncertain. With 0 bases removed from V and 1 base from J, the gap between germline ends came to 9 bases. There are 15 residues in the CDR3. Germline V gene data show CDR1 as SGHVS and CDR2 as FQNEAQ. The CDR3 bases are TGTGCCAGCAGCTTAGCTGGCAGTTGGAACACTGAAGCTTTCTTT. Amino acids: CASSLAGSWNTEAFF. The full variable domain, completed using reference TRBV7-8 and TRBJ1-1, is GAGVSQSPRYKVAKRGQDVALRCDPISGHVSLFWYQQALGQGPEFLTYFQNEAQLDKSGLPSDRFFAERPEGSVSTLKIQRTQQEDSAVYLCASSLAGSWNTEAFFGQGTRLTVV.

The chain has TRBV9 and TRBJ1-1; D unresolved. CDR1 SGDLS and CDR2 YYNGEE come from the germline V gene. The CDR3 has 14 amino acids. V lost 4 bases, J lost 3 bases, and 13 bases lay in between. CDR3 DNA: TGTGCCAGCAGCCCAGAAGTGGGGTACACTGAAGCTTTCTTT. This encodes CASSPEVGYTEAFF.

The chain recombines TRBV19 with TRBJ2-7; D may correspond to TRBD1 or TRBD2 (5 bases each). The germline V gene has CDR1 LNHDA and CDR2 SQIVND (reference sequence). CDR3 length equals 16 residues. V was cut by 6 bases and J by 4 bases, with 22 bases left in between. DNA for the CDR3: TGTGCCAGTAGGGAGATCGCCGGGACGGGGCTTTACGAGCAGTACTTC. It specifies CASREIAGTGLYEQYF.

The chain links TRBV30 to TRBJ1-4, with 9 nucleotides matching TRBD1. CDR1 and CDR2 (germline): GTSNPN, SVGIG (reference sequence). The V and J ends lost 3 bases and 8 bases, in that order; junction bases with no gene match: 7. The CDR3 has 14 amino acids. This CDR3 reads CAWRGTGNNEKLFF. The DNA of the CDR3 is TGTGCCTGGAGGGGGACAGGGAACAACGAAAAACTGTTTTTT.